The clone carrying this T cell receptor beta chain appeared a few times. Its specificity is unknown. TCRdb passed the 5' RACE reads through MiXCR, listing each CDR3 protein once. This sample has 450,000 or so distinct CDR3 sequences, with approximately 15% found just once. This CDR3 is 16 amino acids long. Germline trimming cut 5 bases from V and 4 bases from J; bases unmatched to any gene: 8. Germline CDR1 reads MNHEY; CDR2 reads SMNVEV (reference sequence). This specimen belongs to a study of identical twins. The study, taken as a whole, reports: Cord blood beta clonotypes that were abundant carried fewer insertions, and memory repertoires showed no such trend. Invariant MAIT and iNKT cells are populations that could partly confound zero-insertion analyses.

In addition, the sample was reused for a study of yellow fever vaccine responses in identical twins. This second report adds: Twins reportedly showed a vaccine T cell response that seemed partly convergent and partly personalized.

This receptor was identified in a woman between 18 and 29 years old in good health. The sample taken for sequencing was CD4+ T cells sorted from blood. The J gene is TRBJ2-1, the V gene TRBV27, with TRBD2 identical over 10 bases. The CDR3 nucleotides are TGTGCCAGCAGTAGTAGACTAGCGGGTGGGTACAATGAGCAGTTCTTC. Amino acid sequence: CASSSRLAGGYNEQFF.